These 10 T cell receptor beta chains were sequenced from one sample in a study of blood T cell repertoires in COVID-19. This table comes from immunoSEQ multiplex PCR, and its TCRdb copy is limited to in-frame clones, with some not included. Of hundreds of thousands of clones in the sample, roughly 90% were seen once. The sequencing input was PBMCs or T cells enriched from blood (not recorded which). The source of these receptors is a man younger than 40 who had been exposed to COVID-19.

This CDR3 reads CASSLNSGLAYEQYF. CDR3 nucleotides: TGTGCCAGCAGTTTGAATTCGGGACTAGCTTACGAGCAGTACTTC. The rearrangement links TRBV7-3 to TRBJ2-7; the match to TRBD2 covers 9 bases. V dropped 6 bases and J dropped 4; count of bases not matched to a gene: 10. This CDR3 comprises 15 residues. Looked up from germline, CDR1 is SGHTA and CDR2 is FQGTGA.

The chain is built from TRBV20-1 and TRBJ2-7; 10 positions match TRBD2. The trim removed 3 bases at V and 4 bases at J, leaving 21 bases unmatched. The length of the CDR3 is 19 residues. Germline CDR1 reads DFQATT; CDR2 reads SNEGSKA (reference sequence). The DNA for the CDR3 is TGCAGTGCTAGTCCTCCCGAGGGTAGCGGGGGGCTTGACGTTTACGAGCAGTACTTC. It is translated as CSASPPEGSGGLDVYEQYF.

The chain has TRBV7-2 and TRBJ2-5; 12 nucleotides agree with TRBD1. CDR3 length equals 16 residues. Germline loops: CDR1 SGHTA, CDR2 FQGNSA. The junction had 10 bases not matched to a gene; V was cut back by 7 bases and J by 4 bases. CDR3 nucleotide sequence: TGTGCCAGCATACGGGACAGGGGGCGGTTGACAGAGACCCAGTACTTC. Translated, it gives CASIRDRGRLTETQYF.

The rearrangement uses TRBV11-2 and TRBJ2-3; D unclear. Trimming stripped 5 bases from V and 2 bases from J, with 5 bases between. The V gene's germline CDR1 is SGHAT and CDR2 FQNNGV. The CDR3 has 12 amino acids. CDR3 sequence: CASSLPTDTQYF. CDR3 in DNA: TGTGCCAGCAGCCTACCCACAGATACGCAGTATTTT.

This chain connects TRBV9 to TRBJ1-2; 8 nucleotides line up with TRBD1. The CDR3 covers 16 residues. With V trimmed by 4 bases and J by 5 bases, 13 bases remained unmatched. The germline V gene has CDR1 SGDLS and CDR2 YYNGEE. CDR3 sequence: CASSSDTDRVGYGYTF. Here the CDR3 DNA reads TGTGCCAGCAGCTCCGACACGGACAGGGTTGGTTATGGCTACACCTTC.

The V gene is TRBV7-9, the J gene TRBJ2-3; 7 bases match TRBD2. The ends lost 5 bases at V and 4 bases at J; junction bases unmatched: 6. The germline gives CDR1 SEHNR, CDR2 FQNEAQ (reference sequence). This CDR3 is 14 amino acids long. CDR3 sequence (DNA): TGTGCCAGCAGCCGCCGACTAGCCCCAGATACGCAGTATTTT. Protein sequence: CASSRRLAPDTQYF.

The V call is TRBV19, the J call TRBJ2-7; a weak D match, TRBD2 (6 bases). With 3 bases removed from V and 1 base from J, the gap between germline ends came to 16 bases. Looked up from germline, CDR1 is LNHDA and CDR2 is SQIVND (reference sequence). This CDR3 is built from 16 residues. CDR3 sequence (DNA): TGTGCCAGTAGTATCCCCCGTTCTAGCGAATCCTACGAGCAGTACTTC. Its protein product is CASSIPRSSESYEQYF.

V is TRBV10-1 and J is TRBJ1-2; a weak D match, TRBD1 (5 bases). Germline lookup yields CDR1 WNHNN and CDR2 SYGVQD (reference sequence). V was cut by 0 bases and J by 4 bases, with 12 bases left in between. The CDR3 length is 15 residues. CDR3 in amino acids: CASSESGREGYGYTF. The CDR3 region has the DNA TGCGCCAGCAGTGAGTCGGGGCGGGAAGGCTATGGCTACACCTTC.

The rearrangement links TRBV5-1 to TRBJ2-2, with 12 bases matching TRBD1. CDR1 is SGHRS and CDR2 is YFSETQ in the germline V gene. Trimming at V came to 4 bases and at J to 6 bases, leaving 7 bases not matched to a gene. CDR3 length equals 16 residues. The CDR3 sequence: CASSGTGGMGPGELFF. The CDR3 bases are TGCGCCAGCAGCGGGACAGGGGGCATGGGTCCCGGGGAGCTGTTTTTT.

The CDR3 protein is CASSSGRRGRFEKLFF. In nucleotides, the CDR3 is TGTGCCAGCAGTTCTGGGAGGAGAGGGCGGTTTGAAAAACTGTTTTTT. The V call is TRBV28, the J call TRBJ1-4; D call uncertain. V was shortened by 4 bases and J by 7 bases, with 19 bases between the two germline ends. Germline assignment: CDR1 MDHEN and CDR2 SYDVKM. This CDR3 region has 16 residues. Full variable domain (rest looked up from reference TRBV28 and TRBJ1-4): DVKVTQSSRYLVKRTGEKVFLECVQDMDHENMFWYRQDPGLGLRLIYFSYDVKMKEKGDIPEGYSVSREKKERFSLILESASTNQTSMYLCASSSGRRGRFEKLFFGSGTQLSVL.